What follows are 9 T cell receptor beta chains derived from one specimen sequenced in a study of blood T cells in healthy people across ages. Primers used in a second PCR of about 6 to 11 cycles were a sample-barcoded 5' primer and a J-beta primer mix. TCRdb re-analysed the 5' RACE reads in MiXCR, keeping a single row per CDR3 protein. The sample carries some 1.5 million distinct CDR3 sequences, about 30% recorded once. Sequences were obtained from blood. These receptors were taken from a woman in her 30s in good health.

The CDR3 sequence is CASSTGSWTGELFF. The DNA for the CDR3 is TGTGCCAGCAGCACAGGATCTTGGACCGGGGAGCTGTTTTTT. The chain employs TRBV12-3 or TRBV12-4 and TRBJ2-2; D is possibly TRBD1 (5 bases). With 6 bases removed from V and 5 bases from J, the gap between germline ends came to 13 bases. The CDR3 has 14 residues.

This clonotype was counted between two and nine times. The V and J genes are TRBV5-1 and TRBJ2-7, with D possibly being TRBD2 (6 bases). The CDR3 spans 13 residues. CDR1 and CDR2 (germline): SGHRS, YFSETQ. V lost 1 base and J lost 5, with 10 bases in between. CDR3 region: CASSLLAGHEQYF. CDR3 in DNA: TGCGCCAGCAGCTTGTTGGCGGGACACGAGCAGTACTTC.

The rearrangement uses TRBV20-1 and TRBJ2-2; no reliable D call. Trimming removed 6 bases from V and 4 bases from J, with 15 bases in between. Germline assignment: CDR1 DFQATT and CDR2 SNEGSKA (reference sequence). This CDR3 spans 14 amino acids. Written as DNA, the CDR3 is TGCAGTGCCCGGGCCAACTTTGGCACCGGGGAGCTGTTTTTT. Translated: CSARANFGTGELFF.

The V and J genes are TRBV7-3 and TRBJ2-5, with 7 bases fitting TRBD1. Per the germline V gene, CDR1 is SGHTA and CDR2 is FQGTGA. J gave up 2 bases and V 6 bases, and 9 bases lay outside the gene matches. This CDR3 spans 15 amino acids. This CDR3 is CASSSEGQTQETQYF. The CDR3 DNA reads TGTGCCAGCAGTTCCGAGGGACAGACACAAGAGACCCAGTACTTC.

CDR3 bases: TGTGCCATCAGTGACACGGCCAGTAGTCGGACTGAAGCTTTCTTT. Protein sequence: CAISDTASSRTEAFF. The V gene is TRBV10-3, the J gene TRBJ1-1; D is undetermined. V lost 3 bases, J lost 5 bases, and 16 bases lay in between. The CDR3 is 15 residues long. Germline lookup yields CDR1 ENHRY and CDR2 SYGVKD.

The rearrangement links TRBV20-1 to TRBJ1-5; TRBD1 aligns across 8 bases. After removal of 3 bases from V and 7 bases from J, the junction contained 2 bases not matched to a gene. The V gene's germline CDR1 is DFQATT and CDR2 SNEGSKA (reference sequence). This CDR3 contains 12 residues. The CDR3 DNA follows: TGCAGTGCTAGTTCAGGGGGCCAGCCCCAGCATTTT. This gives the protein CSASSGGQPQHF.

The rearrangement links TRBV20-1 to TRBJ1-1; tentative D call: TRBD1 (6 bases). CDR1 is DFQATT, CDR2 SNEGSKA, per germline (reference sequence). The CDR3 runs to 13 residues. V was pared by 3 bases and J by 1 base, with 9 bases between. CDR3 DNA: TGCAGTGCTAGTCACAGGGCGAACACTGAAGCTTTCTTT. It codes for CSASHRANTEAFF.

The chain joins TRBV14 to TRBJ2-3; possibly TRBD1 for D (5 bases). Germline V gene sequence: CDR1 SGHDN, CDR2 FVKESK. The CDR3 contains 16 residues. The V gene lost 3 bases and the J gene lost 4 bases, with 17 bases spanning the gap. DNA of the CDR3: TGTGCCAGCAGCCAGCTACAGGCGTTGCGCGCAGATACGCAGTATTTT. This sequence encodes CASSQLQALRADTQYF.

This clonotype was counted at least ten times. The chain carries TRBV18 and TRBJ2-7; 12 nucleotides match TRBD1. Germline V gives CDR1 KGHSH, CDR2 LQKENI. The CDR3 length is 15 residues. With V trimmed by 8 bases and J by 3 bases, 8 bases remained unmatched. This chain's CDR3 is CASSPGQGAFYEQYF. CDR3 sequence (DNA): TGTGCCAGCAGTCCGGGACAGGGGGCTTTCTACGAGCAGTACTTC.